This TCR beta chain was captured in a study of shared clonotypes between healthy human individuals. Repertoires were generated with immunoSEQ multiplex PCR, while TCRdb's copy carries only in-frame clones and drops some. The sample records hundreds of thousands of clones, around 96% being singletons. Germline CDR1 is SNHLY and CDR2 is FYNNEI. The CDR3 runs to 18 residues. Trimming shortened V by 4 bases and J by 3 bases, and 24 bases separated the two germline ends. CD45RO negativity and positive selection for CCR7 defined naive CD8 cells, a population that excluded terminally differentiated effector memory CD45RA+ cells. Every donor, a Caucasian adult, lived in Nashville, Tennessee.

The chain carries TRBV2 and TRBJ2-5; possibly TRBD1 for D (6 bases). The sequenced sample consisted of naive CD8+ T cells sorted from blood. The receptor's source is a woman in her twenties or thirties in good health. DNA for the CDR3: TGTGCCAGCAGTGTGGAAGGTACCCTACGGGACACGAAAGAGACCCAGTACTTC. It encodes CASSVEGTLRDTKETQYF.